Given below is one T cell receptor beta chain in context. J lost 4 bases, V lost 4 bases, and 10 bases had no gene match. Germline V gene sequence: CDR1 LNHDA, CDR2 SQIVND (reference sequence). The CDR3 has 17 amino acids. The data derive from a study of T cell repertoires in cytomegalovirus infection. About the study: A matching HLA type, together with CMV infection, was signaled by public TCR beta signatures.

A single record per CDR3 protein comes from TCRdb applying MiXCR to the reads. Among 400,000 or so distinct CDR3 sequences listed, around a sixth were seen once. This chain links TRBV19 with TRBJ2-3; TRBD2 aligns across 11 bases. The sample consisted of PBMCs. This clonotype was sampled from a human donor in good health (CMV status not recorded). Some clones in this sample may be carry-over from other donors' samples. The CDR3 loop reads CASSTGTSGLAPDTQYF. CDR3 nucleotide sequence: TGTGCCAGTAGTACCGGGACTAGCGGCCTCGCCCCAGATACGCAGTATTTT.